This entry describes one TCR beta chain. The data stem from a study of T cell responses to AZD1222 COVID-19 vaccine. Clones were read by immunoSEQ multiplex PCR, and TCRdb kept only the in-frame ones, dropping some. The data show 120,000 or so clones, with approximately 87% seen just once and about 9.4% held by the top ten. This CDR3 is 14 amino acids long. V shed 2 bases and J 7 bases; nucleotides not matched to a gene: 2. Germline CDR1 MNHEY, CDR2 SMNVEV (reference sequence). V and J are TRBV27 and TRBJ1-6; 7 bases line up with TRBD1. This TCR derives from an adult in good health. This material consisted of peripheral blood, taken on day 0 of AZD1222 vaccination. CDR3 in amino acids: CASSLQGGNSPLHF. The CDR3 DNA reads as TGTGCCAGCAGTTTACAGGGGGGGAATTCACCCCTCCACTTT.